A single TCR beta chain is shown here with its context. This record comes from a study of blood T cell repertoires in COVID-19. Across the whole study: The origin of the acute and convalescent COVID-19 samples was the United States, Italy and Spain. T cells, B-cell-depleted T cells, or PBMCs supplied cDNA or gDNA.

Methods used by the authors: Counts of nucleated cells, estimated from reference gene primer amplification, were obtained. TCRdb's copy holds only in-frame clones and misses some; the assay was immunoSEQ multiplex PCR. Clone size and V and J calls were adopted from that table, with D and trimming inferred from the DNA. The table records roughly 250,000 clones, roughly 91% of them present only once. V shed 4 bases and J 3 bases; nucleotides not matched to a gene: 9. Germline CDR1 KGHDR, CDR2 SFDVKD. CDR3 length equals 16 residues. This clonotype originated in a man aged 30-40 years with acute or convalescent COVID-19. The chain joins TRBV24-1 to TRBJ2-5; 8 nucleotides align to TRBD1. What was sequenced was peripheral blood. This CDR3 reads CATSDPPGTGEETQYF. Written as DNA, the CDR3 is TGTGCCACCAGTGACCCCCCCGGGACAGGAGAAGAGACCCAGTACTTC.